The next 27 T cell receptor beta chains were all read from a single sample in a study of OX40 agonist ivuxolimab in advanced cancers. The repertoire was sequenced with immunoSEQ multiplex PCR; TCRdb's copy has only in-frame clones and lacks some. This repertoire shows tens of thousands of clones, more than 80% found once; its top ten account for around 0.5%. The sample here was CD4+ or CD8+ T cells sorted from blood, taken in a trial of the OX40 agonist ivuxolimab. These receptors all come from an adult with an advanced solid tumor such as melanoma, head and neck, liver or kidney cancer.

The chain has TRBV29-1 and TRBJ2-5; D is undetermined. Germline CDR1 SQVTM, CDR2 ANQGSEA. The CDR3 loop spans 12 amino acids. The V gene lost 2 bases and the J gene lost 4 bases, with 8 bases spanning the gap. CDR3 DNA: TGCAGCGTTGAATTCCGGCCAGAGACCCAGTACTTC. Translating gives CSVEFRPETQYF. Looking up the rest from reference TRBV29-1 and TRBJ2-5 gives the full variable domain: SAVISQKPSRDICQRGTSLTIQCQVDSQVTMMFWYRQQPGQSLTLIATANQGSEATYESGFVIDKFPISRPNLTFSTLTVSNMSPEDSSIYLCSVEFRPETQYFGPGTRLLVL.

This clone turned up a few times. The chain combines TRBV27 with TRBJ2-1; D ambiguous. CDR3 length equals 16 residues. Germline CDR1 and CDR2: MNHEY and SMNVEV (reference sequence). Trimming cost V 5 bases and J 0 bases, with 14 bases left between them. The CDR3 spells CASSKHSVSSYNEQFF. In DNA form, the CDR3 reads TGTGCCAGCAGTAAACACAGTGTTTCCTCCTACAATGAGCAGTTCTTC.

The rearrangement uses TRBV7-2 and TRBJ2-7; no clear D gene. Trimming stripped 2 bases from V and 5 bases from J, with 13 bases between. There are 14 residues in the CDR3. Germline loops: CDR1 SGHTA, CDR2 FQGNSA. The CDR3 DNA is TGTGCCAGCAGCTTAAGGTCTGGGTCCCACGAGCAGTACTTC. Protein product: CASSLRSGSHEQYF.

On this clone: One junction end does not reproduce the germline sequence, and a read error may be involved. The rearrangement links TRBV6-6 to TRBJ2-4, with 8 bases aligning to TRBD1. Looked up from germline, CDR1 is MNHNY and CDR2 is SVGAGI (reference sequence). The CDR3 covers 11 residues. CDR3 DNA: TGTGCCAGCAGTTACGAGGGACAGGCGGACTTC. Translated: CASSYEGQADF.

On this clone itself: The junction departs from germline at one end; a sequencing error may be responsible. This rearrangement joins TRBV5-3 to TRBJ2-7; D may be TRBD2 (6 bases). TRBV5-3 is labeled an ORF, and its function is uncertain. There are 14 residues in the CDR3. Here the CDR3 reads CASSLAGTLYEQYF. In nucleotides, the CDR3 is TGTGCCAGCAGCTTGGCGGGGACCCTATACGAGCAGTACTTC.

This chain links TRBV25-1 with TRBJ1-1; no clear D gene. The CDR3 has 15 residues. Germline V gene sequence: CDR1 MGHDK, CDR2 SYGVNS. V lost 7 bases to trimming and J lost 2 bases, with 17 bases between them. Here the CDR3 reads CASNDPRIANTEAFF. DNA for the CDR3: TGTGCCAGCAACGACCCGCGTATAGCCAACACTGAAGCTTTCTTT. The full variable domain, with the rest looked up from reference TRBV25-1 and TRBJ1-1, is EADIYQTPRYLVIGTGKKITLECSQTMGHDKMYWYQQDPGMELHLIHYSYGVNSTEKGDLSSESTVSRIRTEHFPLTLESARPSHTSQYLCASNDPRIANTEAFFGQGTRLTVV.

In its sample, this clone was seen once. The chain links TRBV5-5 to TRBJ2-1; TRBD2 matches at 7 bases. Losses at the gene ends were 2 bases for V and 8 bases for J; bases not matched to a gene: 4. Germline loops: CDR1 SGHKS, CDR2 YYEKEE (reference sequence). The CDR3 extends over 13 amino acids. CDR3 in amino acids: CASSFPGLYEQFF. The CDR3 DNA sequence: TGTGCCAGCAGCTTCCCGGGACTATATGAGCAGTTCTTC.

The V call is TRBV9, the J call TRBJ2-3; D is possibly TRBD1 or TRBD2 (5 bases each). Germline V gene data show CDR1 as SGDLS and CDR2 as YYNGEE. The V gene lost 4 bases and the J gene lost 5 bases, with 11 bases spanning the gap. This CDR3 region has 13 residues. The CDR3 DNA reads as TGTGCCAGCAGCCCGGGGCAGGGAGATACGCAGTATTTT. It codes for CASSPGQGDTQYF. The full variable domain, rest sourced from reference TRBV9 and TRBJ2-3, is DSGVTQTPKHLITATGQRVTLRCSPRSGDLSVYWYQQSLDQGLQFLIQYYNGEERAKGNILERFSAQQFPDLHSELNLSSLELGDSALYFCASSPGQGDTQYFGPGTRLTVL.

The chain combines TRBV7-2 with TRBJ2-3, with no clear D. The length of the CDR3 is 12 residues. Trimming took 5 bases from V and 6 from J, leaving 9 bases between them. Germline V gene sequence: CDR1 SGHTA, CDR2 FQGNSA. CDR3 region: CASSIIGDTQYF. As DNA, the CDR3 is TGTGCCAGCAGCATTATTGGGGATACGCAGTATTTT.

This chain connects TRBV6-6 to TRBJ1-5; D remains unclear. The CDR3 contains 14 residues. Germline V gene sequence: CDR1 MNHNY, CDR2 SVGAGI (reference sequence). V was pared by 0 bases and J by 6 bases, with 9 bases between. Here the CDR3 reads CASSYSPGSQPQHF. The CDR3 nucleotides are TGTGCCAGCAGTTACTCGCCTGGGAGTCAGCCCCAGCATTTT.

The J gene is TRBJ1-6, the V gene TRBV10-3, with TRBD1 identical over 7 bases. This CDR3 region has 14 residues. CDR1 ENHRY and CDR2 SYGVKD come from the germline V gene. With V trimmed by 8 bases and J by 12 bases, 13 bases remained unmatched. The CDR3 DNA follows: TGTGCCATCGGTTCCCAGGGGGGGAACGAACCCCTCCACTTT. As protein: CAIGSQGGNEPLHF.

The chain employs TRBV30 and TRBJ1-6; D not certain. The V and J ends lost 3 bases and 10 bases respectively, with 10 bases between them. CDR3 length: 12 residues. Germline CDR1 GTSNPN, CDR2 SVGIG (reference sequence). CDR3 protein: CAWRGARSPLHF. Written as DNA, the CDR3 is TGTGCCTGGAGGGGAGCCAGGTCACCCCTCCACTTT. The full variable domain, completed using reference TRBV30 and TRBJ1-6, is SQTIHQWPATLVQPVGSPLSLECTVEGTSNPNLYWYRQAAGRGLQLLFYSVGIGQISSEVPQNLSASRPQDRQFILSSKKLLLSDSGFYLCAWRGARSPLHFGNGTRLTVT.

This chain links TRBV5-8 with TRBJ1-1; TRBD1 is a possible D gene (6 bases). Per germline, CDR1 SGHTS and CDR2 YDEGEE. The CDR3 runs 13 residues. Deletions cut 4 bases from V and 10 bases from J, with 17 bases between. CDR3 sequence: CASSPGTPIIAFF. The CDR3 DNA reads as TGTGCCAGCAGCCCCGGGACACCCATAATAGCTTTCTTT.

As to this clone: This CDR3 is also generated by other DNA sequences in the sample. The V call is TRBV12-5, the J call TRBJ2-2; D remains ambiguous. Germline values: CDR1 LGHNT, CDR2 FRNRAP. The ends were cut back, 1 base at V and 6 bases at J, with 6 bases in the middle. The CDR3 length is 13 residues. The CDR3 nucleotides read TGTGCTAGTGGTTTGGGGGCGGCCGGGGAGCTGTTTTTT. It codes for CASGLGAAGELFF.

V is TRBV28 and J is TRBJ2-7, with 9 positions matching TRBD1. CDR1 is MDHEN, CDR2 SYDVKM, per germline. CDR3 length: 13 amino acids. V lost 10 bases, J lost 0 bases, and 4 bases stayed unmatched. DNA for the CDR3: TGTGCCACCAAGACAGGGGGCTCCTACGAGCAGTACTTC. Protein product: CATKTGGSYEQYF.

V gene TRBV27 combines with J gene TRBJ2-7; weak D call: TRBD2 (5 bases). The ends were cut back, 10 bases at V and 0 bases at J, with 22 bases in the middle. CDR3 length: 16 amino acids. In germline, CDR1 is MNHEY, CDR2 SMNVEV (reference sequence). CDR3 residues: CANPLPGQGSSYEQYF. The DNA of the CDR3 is TGTGCCAATCCTCTCCCGGGCCAAGGGAGCTCCTACGAGCAGTACTTC.

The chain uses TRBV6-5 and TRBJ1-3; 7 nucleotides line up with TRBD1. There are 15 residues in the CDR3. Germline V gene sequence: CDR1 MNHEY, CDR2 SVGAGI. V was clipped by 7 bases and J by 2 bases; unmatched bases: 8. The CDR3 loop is CASTLSGTAGNTIYF. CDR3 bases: TGTGCCAGCACCCTCAGCGGGACAGCTGGAAACACCATATATTTT.

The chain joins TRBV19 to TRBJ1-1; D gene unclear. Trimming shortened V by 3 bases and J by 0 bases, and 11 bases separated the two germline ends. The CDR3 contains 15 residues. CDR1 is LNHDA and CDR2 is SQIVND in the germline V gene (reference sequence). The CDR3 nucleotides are TGTGCCAGTAGTATGGAAGACACTATGAACACTGAAGCTTTCTTT. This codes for CASSMEDTMNTEAFF.

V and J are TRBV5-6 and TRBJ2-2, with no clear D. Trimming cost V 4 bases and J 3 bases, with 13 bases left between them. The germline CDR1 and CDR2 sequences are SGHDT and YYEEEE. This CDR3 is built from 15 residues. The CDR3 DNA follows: TGTGCCAGCAGCAGGGCGGAGCGAGACACCGGGGAGCTGTTTTTT. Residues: CASSRAERDTGELFF.

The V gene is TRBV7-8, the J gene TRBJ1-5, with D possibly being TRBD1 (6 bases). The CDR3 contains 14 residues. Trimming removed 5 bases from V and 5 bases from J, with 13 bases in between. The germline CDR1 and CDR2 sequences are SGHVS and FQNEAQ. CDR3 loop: CASSSRGGYQPQHF. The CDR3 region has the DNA TGTGCCAGCAGCAGCAGGGGTGGGTATCAGCCCCAGCATTTT.

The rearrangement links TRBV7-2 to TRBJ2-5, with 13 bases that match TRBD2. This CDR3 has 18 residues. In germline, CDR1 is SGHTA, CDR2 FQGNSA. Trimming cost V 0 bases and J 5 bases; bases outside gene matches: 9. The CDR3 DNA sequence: TGTGCCAGCAGCTTAGCCGGCCCACTAGCGGGAGGGCTGGAGACCCAGTACTTC. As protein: CASSLAGPLAGGLETQYF.

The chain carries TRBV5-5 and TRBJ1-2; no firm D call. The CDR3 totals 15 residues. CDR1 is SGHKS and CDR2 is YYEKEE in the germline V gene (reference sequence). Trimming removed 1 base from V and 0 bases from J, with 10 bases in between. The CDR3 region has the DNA TGTGCCAGCAGCTTGTCGGTACAGCCTAACTATGGCTACACCTTC. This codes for CASSLSVQPNYGYTF.

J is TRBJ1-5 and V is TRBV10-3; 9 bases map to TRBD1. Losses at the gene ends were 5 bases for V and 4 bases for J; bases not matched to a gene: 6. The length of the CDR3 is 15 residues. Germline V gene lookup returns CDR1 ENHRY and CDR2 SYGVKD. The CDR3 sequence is CAISPGTGTNQPQHF. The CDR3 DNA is TGTGCCATCAGTCCCGGGACAGGGACAAATCAGCCCCAGCATTTT.

The CDR3, as DNA: TGCAGCGTTATGGCGGGAGGGGATACGCAGTATTTT. Its protein is CSVMAGGDTQYF. The rearrangement uses TRBV29-1 and TRBJ2-3; TRBD2 aligns across 9 bases. V dropped 5 bases and J dropped 6; count of bases not matched to a gene: 3. CDR3 length equals 12 residues. Per the germline V gene, CDR1 is SQVTM and CDR2 is ANQGSEA.

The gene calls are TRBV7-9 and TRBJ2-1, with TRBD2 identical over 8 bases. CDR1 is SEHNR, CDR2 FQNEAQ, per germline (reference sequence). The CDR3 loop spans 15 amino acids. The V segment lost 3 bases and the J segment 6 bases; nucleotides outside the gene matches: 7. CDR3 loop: CASSFTSGTSNEQFF. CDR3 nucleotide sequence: TGTGCCAGCAGCTTTACAAGCGGGACTAGCAATGAGCAGTTCTTC. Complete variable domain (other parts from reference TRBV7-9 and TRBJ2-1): DTGVSQNPRHKITKRGQNVTFRCDPISEHNRLYWYRQTLGQGPEFLTYFQNEAQLEKSRLLSDRFSAERPKGSFSTLEIQRTEQGDSAMYLCASSFTSGTSNEQFFGPGTRLTVL.

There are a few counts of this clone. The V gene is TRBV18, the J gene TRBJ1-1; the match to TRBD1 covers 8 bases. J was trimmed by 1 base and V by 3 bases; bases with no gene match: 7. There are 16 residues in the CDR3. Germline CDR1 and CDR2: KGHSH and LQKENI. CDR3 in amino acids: CASSPQGDRTNTEAFF. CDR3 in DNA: TGTGCCAGCTCACCCCAAGGGGACAGGACGAACACTGAAGCTTTCTTT.

CDR3 loop: CASSQSRGDYGYTF. The DNA of the CDR3 is TGTGCCAGCAGCCAATCCAGGGGCGACTATGGCTACACCTTC. V usage is TRBV7-9 and J usage is TRBJ1-2, with D tentatively TRBD1 (6 bases). The CDR3 is 14 residues long. Germline V gives CDR1 SEHNR, CDR2 FQNEAQ (reference sequence). The V and J ends lost 5 bases and 3 bases respectively, with 13 bases between them.